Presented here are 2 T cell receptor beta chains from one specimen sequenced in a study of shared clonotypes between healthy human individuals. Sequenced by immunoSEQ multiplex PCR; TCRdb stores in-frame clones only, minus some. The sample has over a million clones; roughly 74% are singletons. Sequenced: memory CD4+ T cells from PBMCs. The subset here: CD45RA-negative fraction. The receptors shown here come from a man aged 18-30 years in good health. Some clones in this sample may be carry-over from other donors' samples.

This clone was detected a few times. The CDR3 loop reads CASSERTGGPETQYF. DNA of the CDR3: TGTGCCAGCAGCGAGAGGACAGGGGGCCCGGAGACCCAGTACTTC. The V call is TRBV9, the J call TRBJ2-5; 11 bases map to TRBD1. Germline V CDR1 and CDR2: SGDLS, YYNGEE. V shed 3 bases, J shed 5 bases, and the junction held 6 bases outside the gene matches. This CDR3 is 15 amino acids long.

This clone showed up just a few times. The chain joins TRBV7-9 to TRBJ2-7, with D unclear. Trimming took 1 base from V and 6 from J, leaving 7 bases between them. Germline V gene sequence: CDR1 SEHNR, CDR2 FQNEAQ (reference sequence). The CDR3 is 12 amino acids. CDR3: CASSLEWGEQYF. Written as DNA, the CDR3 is TGTGCCAGCAGCTTAGAGTGGGGCGAGCAGTACTTC.